The clone carrying this T cell receptor (beta chain) was observed at least ten times. Its antigen remains unknown. The source of the sample is a study of CD8 T cells in ankylosing spondylitis. Study-wide results and limits: Relatively scarce in peripheral blood, disease-linked clones were CD8+. Among TCR beta sequences, a motif of under ten highly homologous variants appeared characteristic of ankylosing spondylitis blood.

Deletions cut 1 base from V and 8 bases from J, with 11 bases between. In germline, CDR1 is SGHTA, CDR2 FQGNSA. The CDR3 covers 13 residues. Construction of TCR beta libraries was performed using quantitative 5'-RACE with molecular barcodes. TCRdb independently ran MiXCR on the 5' RACE reads; one entry per CDR3 protein. This table has about 140,000 distinct CDR3 sequences, 7.5% to 9.5% appearing once. The sample consisted of synovial fluid, either unsorted or a sorted T cell fraction (not recorded which). This receptor was taken from a male donor with ankylosing spondylitis. This rearrangement joins TRBV7-2 to TRBJ1-2, with D hard to call. The CDR3 sequence is CASSLEFVGGYTF. The CDR3, as DNA: TGTGCCAGCAGCTTAGAGTTTGTGGGGGGCTACACCTTC.